This T cell receptor beta chain originates from a study of OX40 agonist ivuxolimab in advanced cancers. Across the whole study: Ivuxolimab is a fully human IgG2 antibody that activates OX40 (CD134). Dosing consisted of intravenous ivuxolimab at 0.01 to 10 mg/kg every 2 weeks.

Repertoires were generated with immunoSEQ multiplex PCR, while TCRdb's copy carries only in-frame clones and drops some. The sample carries some 25,000 clones, about two thirds recorded once. V shed 6 bases and J shed 6 bases, with 11 bases lying between them. Germline loops: CDR1 MNHEY, CDR2 SMNVEV (reference sequence). CDR3 length: 12 amino acids. Prior autoimmune disease or systemic immunosuppression barred patients. The chain combines TRBV27 with TRBJ1-2; D is unresolved. Sequenced here: CD4+ or CD8+ T cells sorted from blood, sampled in a trial of the OX40 agonist ivuxolimab. The receptor was derived from an adult with an advanced solid tumor such as melanoma, head and neck, liver or kidney cancer. CDR3 nucleotide sequence: TGTGCCAGCAGACCTAAGGGAAATGGCTACACCTTC. Translating it yields CASRPKGNGYTF.